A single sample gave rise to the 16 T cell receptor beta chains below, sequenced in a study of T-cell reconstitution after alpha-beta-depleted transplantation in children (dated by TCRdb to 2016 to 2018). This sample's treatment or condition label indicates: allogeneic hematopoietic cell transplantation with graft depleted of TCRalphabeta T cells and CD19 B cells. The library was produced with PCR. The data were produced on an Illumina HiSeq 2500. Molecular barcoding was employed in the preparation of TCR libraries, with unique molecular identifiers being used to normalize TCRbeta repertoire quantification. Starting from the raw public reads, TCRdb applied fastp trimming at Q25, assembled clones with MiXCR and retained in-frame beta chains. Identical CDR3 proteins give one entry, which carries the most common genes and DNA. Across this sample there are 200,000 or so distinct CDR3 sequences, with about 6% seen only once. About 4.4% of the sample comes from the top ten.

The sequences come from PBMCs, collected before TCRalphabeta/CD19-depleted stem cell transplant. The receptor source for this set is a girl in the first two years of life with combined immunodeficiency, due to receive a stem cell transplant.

This chain's CDR3 is CASSGGRGGEQYF. CDR3 sequence (DNA): TGTGCCAGCAGCGGGGGCAGGGGAGGCGAGCAGTACTTC. The chain employs TRBV3-1 and TRBJ2-7; tentatively, D is TRBD1 or TRBD2 (6 bases each). The V end lost 5 bases, the J end lost 6 bases, and 14 bases lay between the germline ends. CDR3 size: 13 residues. The germline V gene encodes CDR1 LGHDT and CDR2 YNNKEL (reference sequence).

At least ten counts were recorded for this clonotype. The CDR3 spells CASSSRTDPADTQYF. CDR3 nucleotides: TGCGCCAGCAGCTCCCGGACTGACCCCGCAGATACGCAGTATTTT. The chain couples TRBV5-1 to TRBJ2-3; TRBD2 might be the D (5 bases). Germline V gene data show CDR1 as SGHRS and CDR2 as YFSETQ. There are 15 residues in the CDR3. Trimming shortened V by 3 bases and J by 4 bases, and 15 bases separated the two germline ends.

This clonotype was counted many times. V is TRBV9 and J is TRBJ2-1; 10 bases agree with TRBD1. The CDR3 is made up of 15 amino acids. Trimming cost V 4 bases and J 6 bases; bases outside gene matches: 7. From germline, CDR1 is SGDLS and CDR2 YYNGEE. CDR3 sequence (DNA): TGTGCCAGCAGCCCTGGGGGACAGGGGAGCAATGAGCAGTTCTTC. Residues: CASSPGGQGSNEQFF.

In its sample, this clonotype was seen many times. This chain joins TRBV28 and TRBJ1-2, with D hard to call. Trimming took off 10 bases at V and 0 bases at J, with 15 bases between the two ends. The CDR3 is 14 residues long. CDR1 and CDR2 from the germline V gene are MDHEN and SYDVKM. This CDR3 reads CAIEGRPTNYGYTF. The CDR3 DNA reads TGTGCCATCGAAGGAAGACCGACTAACTATGGCTACACCTTC.

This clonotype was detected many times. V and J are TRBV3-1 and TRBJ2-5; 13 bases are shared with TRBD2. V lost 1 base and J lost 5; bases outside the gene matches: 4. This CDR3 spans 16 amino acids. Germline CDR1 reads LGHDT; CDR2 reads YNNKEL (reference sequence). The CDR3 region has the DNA TGTGCCAGCAGCCAAGGGACTAGCGGGAGCTTTGAGACCCAGTACTTC. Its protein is CASSQGTSGSFETQYF.

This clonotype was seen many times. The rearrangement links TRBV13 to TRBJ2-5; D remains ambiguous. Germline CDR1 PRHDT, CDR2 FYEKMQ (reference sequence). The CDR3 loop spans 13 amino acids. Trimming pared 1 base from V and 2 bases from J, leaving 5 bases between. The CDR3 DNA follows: TGTGCCAGCAGCTTAGTTCCTCAAGAGACCCAGTACTTC. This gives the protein CASSLVPQETQYF.

The CDR3 here is CSALRTSGYSSYNEQFF. CDR3 DNA sequence: TGCAGTGCTCTGAGGACTAGCGGGTATAGCTCCTACAATGAGCAGTTCTTC. This chain uses TRBV20-1 with TRBJ2-1; 11 bases agree with TRBD2. The CDR3 is 17 amino acids. After removal of 5 bases from V and 0 bases from J, the junction contained 9 bases not matched to a gene. Germline V CDR1 and CDR2: DFQATT, SNEGSKA (reference sequence).

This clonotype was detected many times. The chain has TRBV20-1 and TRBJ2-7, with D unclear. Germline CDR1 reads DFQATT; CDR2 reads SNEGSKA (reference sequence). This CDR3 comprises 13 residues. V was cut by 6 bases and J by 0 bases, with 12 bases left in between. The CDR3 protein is CSASPASSYEQYF. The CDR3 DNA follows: TGCAGTGCCAGTCCGGCCTCCTCCTACGAGCAGTACTTC.

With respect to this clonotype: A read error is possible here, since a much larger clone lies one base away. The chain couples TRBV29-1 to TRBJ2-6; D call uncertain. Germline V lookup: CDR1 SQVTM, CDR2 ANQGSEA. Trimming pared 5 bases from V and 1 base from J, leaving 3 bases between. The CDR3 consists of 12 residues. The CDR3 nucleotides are TGCAGCGTTTTATCTGGGGCCAACGTCCTGACTTTC. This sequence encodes CSVLSGANVLTF.

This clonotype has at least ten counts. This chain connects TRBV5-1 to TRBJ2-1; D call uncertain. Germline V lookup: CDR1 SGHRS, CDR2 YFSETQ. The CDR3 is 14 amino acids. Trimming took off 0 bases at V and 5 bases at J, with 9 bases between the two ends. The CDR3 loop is CASSLDRPDNEQFF. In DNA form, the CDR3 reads TGCGCCAGCAGCTTGGACCGCCCGGACAATGAGCAGTTCTTC.

In nucleotides, the CDR3 is TGTGCCAGCAGCCGGCGACAGGGAGTGAACACTGAAGCTTTCTTT. It specifies CASSRRQGVNTEAFF. The chain couples TRBV7-2 to TRBJ1-1, with 7 positions matching TRBD1. CDR1 is SGHTA, CDR2 FQGNSA, per germline. Trimming cost V 5 bases and J 0 bases; bases outside gene matches: 6. This CDR3 region has 15 residues.

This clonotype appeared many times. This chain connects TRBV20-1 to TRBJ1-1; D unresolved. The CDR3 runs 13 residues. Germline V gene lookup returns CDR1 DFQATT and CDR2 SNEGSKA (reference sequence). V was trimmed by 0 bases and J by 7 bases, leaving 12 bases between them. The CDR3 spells CSAREGRLYEAFF. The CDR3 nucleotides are TGCAGTGCTAGAGAGGGCAGGCTCTATGAAGCTTTCTTT.

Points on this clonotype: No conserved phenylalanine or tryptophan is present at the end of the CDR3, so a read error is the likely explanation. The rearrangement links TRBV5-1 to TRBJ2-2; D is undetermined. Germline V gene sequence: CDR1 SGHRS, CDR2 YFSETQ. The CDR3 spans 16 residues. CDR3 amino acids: CVSSLMRLINTGELFC. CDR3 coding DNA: TGCGTCAGCAGCTTGATGCGCCTAATCAACACCGGGGAGCTGTTTTGT.

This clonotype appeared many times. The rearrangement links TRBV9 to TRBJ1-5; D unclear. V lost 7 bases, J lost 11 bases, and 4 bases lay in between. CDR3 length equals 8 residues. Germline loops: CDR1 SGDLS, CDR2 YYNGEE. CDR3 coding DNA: TGTGCCAGCCCCACCCAGCATTTT. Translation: CASPTQHF.

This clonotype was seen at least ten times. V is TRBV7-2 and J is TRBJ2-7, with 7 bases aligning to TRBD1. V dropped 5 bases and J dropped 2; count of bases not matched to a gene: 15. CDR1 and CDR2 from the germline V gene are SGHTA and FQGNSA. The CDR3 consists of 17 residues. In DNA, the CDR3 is TGTGCCAGCAGCCGCCGGGACAGCCTATTCGGAGCCTACGAGCAGTACTTC. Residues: CASSRRDSLFGAYEQYF.

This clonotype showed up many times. The CDR3, as DNA: TGTGCCACCAGCAGAGATAGCCCGACAGCCTATGGCTACACCTTC. Amino acid sequence: CATSRDSPTAYGYTF. V usage is TRBV15 and J usage is TRBJ1-2, with D possibly TRBD1 on 5 matching bases. Trimming removed 0 bases at V and 4 bases at J, with 12 bases between. The CDR3 consists of 15 residues. The V gene's germline CDR1 is LNHNV and CDR2 YYDKDF (reference sequence).